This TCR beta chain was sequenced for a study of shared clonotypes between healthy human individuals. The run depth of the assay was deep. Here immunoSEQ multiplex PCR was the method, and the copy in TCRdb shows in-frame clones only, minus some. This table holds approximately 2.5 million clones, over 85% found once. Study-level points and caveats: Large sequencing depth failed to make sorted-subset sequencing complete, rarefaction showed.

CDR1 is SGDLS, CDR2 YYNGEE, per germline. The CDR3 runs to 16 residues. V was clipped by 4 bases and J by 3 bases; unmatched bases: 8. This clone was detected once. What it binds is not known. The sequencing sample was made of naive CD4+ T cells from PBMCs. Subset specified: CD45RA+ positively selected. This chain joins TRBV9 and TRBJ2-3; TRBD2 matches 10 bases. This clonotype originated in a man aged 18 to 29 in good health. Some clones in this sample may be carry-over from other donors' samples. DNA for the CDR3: TGTGCCAGCAGCAGGCCTAGCGGGAGAGGGACAGATACGCAGTATTTT. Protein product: CASSRPSGRGTDTQYF. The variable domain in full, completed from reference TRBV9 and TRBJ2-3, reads DSGVTQTPKHLITATGQRVTLRCSPRSGDLSVYWYQQSLDQGLQFLIQYYNGEERAKGNILERFSAQQFPDLHSELNLSSLELGDSALYFCASSRPSGRGTDTQYFGPGTRLTVL.